Each of the 28 T cell receptor beta chains below was sequenced from the same sample in a study of cytomegalovirus exposure and HLA in healthy donors. Both 60 Vbeta primers and 13 Jbeta primers went into the PCR. The table came from immunoSEQ multiplex PCR; TCRdb's copy has only in-frame clones and leaves some out. The table has 200,000 to 250,000 clones, roughly 85% seen once. The sample comprised PBMCs. Receptors were obtained from a man aged 18-30 years in good health and CMV-seronegative.

The chain uses TRBV28 and TRBJ2-2; D is possibly TRBD1 (6 bases). This CDR3 spans 14 amino acids. Between the trimmed V and J ends, which lost 5 bases and 1 base, there was a span of 8 bases. The germline gives CDR1 MDHEN, CDR2 SYDVKM. This chain's CDR3 is CASSPGQNTGELFF. CDR3 DNA sequence: TGTGCCAGCAGTCCGGGACAGAACACCGGGGAGCTGTTTTTT.

This sequence joins TRBV7-2 and TRBJ1-2; 10 positions agree with TRBD1. J was trimmed by 2 bases and V by 5 bases; bases with no gene match: 5. This CDR3 comprises 15 residues. The germline V gene has CDR1 SGHTA and CDR2 FQGNSA. CDR3 sequence reads: CASSPDRGENYGYTF. CDR3 nucleotides: TGTGCCAGCAGCCCGGACAGGGGGGAGAACTATGGCTACACCTTC.

This clone was observed once. The V gene is TRBV28, the J gene TRBJ1-4, with 10 bases aligning to TRBD1. V lost 9 bases, J lost 10 bases, and 8 bases stayed unmatched. This CDR3 region has 13 residues. Germline V CDR1 and CDR2: MDHEN, SYDVKM. The CDR3 here is CASAPGQGGKLFF. In DNA form, the CDR3 reads TGTGCCAGTGCACCCGGACAGGGGGGAAAACTGTTTTTT.

The rearrangement uses TRBV6-5 and TRBJ1-1; no definite D call. This CDR3 has 14 residues. Deletions cut 4 bases from V and 0 bases from J, with 9 bases between. CDR1 MNHEY and CDR2 SVGAGI come from the germline V gene. This CDR3 is CASSSQAMNTEAFF. The CDR3 DNA is TGTGCCAGCAGTTCTCAGGCCATGAACACTGAAGCTTTCTTT.

The V call is TRBV5-1, the J call TRBJ2-3; TRBD1 agrees at 7 bases. CDR1 and CDR2 from the germline V gene are SGHRS and YFSETQ. Trimming at V came to 3 bases and at J to 2 bases, leaving 12 bases not matched to a gene. The CDR3 contains 17 residues. The CDR3 nucleotides read TGCGCCAGCAGCTCGCCCCAGACAGGGCCCTTCACAGATACGCAGTATTTT. This codes for CASSSPQTGPFTDTQYF.

This clone occurred a few times. The V call is TRBV27, the J call TRBJ1-4; D remains ambiguous. Per germline, CDR1 MNHEY and CDR2 SMNVEV (reference sequence). V dropped 5 bases and J dropped 0 bases, with 10 bases sitting between them. CDR3 size: 15 residues. The CDR3 nucleotides read TGTGCCAGCAGTCCCTTTTTTGCAACTAATGAAAAACTGTTTTTT. This translates into CASSPFFATNEKLFF.

Comments on this clone: No conserved phenylalanine or tryptophan ends this CDR3, so it is likely a read error. The chain joins TRBV27 to TRBJ2-7; 7 nucleotides line up with TRBD1. Trimming cost V 3 bases and J 4 bases; bases outside gene matches: 3. From germline, CDR1 is MNHEY and CDR2 SMNVEV (reference sequence). There are 13 residues in the CDR3. In DNA, the CDR3 is TGTGCCAGCAGTTTTCAGGGGGTTTACGAGCAGTACCTC. Amino acid sequence: CASSFQGVYEQYL.

The CDR3 DNA reads TGTGCCAGCAGCCTCCTCGGGGGACGGGAGACCCAGTACTTC. It encodes CASSLLGGRETQYF. The chain links TRBV7-2 to TRBJ2-5; D is possibly TRBD2 (6 bases). CDR1 is SGHTA and CDR2 is FQGNSA in the germline V gene. The CDR3 loop spans 14 amino acids. The ends were cut back, 5 bases at V and 5 bases at J, with 15 bases in the middle.

The chain recombines TRBV30 with TRBJ2-1; TRBD2 matches 7 bases. Looked up from germline, CDR1 is GTSNPN and CDR2 is SVGIG (reference sequence). The CDR3 length is 14 residues. V shed 3 bases, J shed 3 bases, and the junction held 5 bases outside the gene matches. The CDR3 here is CAWRKGGVYNEQFF. In nucleotides, the CDR3 is TGTGCCTGGAGGAAGGGAGGGGTCTACAATGAGCAGTTCTTC.

In DNA form, the CDR3 reads TGTGCCAGCATCCTTCCCGGGGGCACTGAAGCTTTCTTT. It codes for CASILPGGTEAFF. This chain uses TRBV28 with TRBJ1-1; perhaps TRBD1 as D (5 bases). V was cut by 7 bases and J by 4 bases, with 13 bases left in between. Looked up from germline, CDR1 is MDHEN and CDR2 is SYDVKM. The CDR3 totals 13 residues.

The chain employs TRBV30 and TRBJ2-3, with D unclear. Trimming cost V 1 base and J 0 bases, with 11 bases left between them. The CDR3 consists of 15 residues. CDR1 is GTSNPN and CDR2 is SVGIG in the germline V gene (reference sequence). The CDR3 region is CAWSELAISTDTQYF. The DNA of the CDR3 is TGTGCCTGGAGTGAGCTTGCGATTAGCACAGATACGCAGTATTTT. The whole variable domain, filled in from reference TRBV30 and TRBJ2-3, reads SQTIHQWPATLVQPVGSPLSLECTVEGTSNPNLYWYRQAAGRGLQLLFYSVGIGQISSEVPQNLSASRPQDRQFILSSKKLLLSDSGFYLCAWSELAISTDTQYFGPGTRLTVL.

The chain has TRBV7-8 and TRBJ1-2, with D perhaps matching TRBD1 (6 bases). V dropped 4 bases and J dropped 2 bases, with 11 bases sitting between them. The V gene's germline CDR1 is SGHVS and CDR2 FQNEAQ. The CDR3 length is 14 residues. The CDR3 region has the DNA TGTGCCAGCAGCTCCGAACAGGGCAACTATGGCTACACCTTC. Translation gives CASSSEQGNYGYTF.

This clone came up once. The V gene is TRBV4-2, the J gene TRBJ1-2; 9 nucleotides match TRBD1. Losses at the gene ends were 4 bases for V and 4 bases for J; bases not matched to a gene: 10. Germline CDR1 and CDR2: LGHNA and YNFKEQ. The CDR3 runs 16 residues. This CDR3 is CASSREQGANAYGYTF. The CDR3 nucleotides are TGTGCCAGCAGCCGAGAACAGGGGGCGAATGCCTATGGCTACACCTTC.

The rearrangement uses TRBV5-4 and TRBJ2-5; 11 nucleotides match TRBD2. Germline V gene data show CDR1 as SGHNT and CDR2 as YYREEE (reference sequence). Trimming cost V 4 bases and J 3 bases; bases outside gene matches: 5. CDR3 length: 15 amino acids. The CDR3 coding sequence is TGTGCCAGCAGCCTGGGACTAGCGGACAAAGAGACCCAGTACTTC. This gives the protein CASSLGLADKETQYF.

Comment on this clone: The same CDR3 can be traced to other DNA sequences in this sample. The genes are TRBV7-2 and TRBJ2-7; 12 bases match TRBD2. The CDR3 runs to 15 residues. Germline V gene data show CDR1 as SGHTA and CDR2 as FQGNSA. With 4 bases clipped from V and 3 bases from J, the junction kept 4 bases outside the gene matches. CDR3 nucleotide sequence: TGTGCCAGCAGCTCGACTAGCGGGGGAAGCTACGAGCAGTACTTC. It specifies CASSSTSGGSYEQYF.

The chain links TRBV6-6 to TRBJ1-3, with 8 bases that match TRBD1. The CDR3 loop spans 15 amino acids. Germline CDR1 MNHNY, CDR2 SVGAGI (reference sequence). V shed 6 bases, J shed 0 bases, and the junction held 4 bases outside the gene matches. As DNA, the CDR3 is TGTGCCAGCAGGCCACAGGGGGTCTCTGGAAACACCATATATTTT. Amino acids: CASRPQGVSGNTIYF.

Notes on this clone: Different DNA sequences within this sample yield the same CDR3. This chain uses TRBV29-1 with TRBJ2-7, with TRBD1 identical over 8 bases. Germline V gives CDR1 SQVTM, CDR2 ANQGSEA. The CDR3 extends over 12 amino acids. With V trimmed by 4 bases and J by 1 base, 0 bases remained unmatched. The CDR3 is CSVGQGSYEQYF. CDR3 coding DNA: TGCAGCGTTGGACAGGGGTCCTACGAGCAGTACTTC.

The sample holds a few counts of this clone. The V gene is TRBV9, the J gene TRBJ2-7; no clear D. V lost 2 bases to trimming and J lost 2 bases, with 14 bases between them. The CDR3 is 15 amino acids. Germline assignment: CDR1 SGDLS and CDR2 YYNGEE. CDR3: CASSVAPSEPYEQYF. CDR3 bases: TGTGCCAGCAGCGTCGCGCCCAGCGAGCCCTACGAGCAGTACTTC.

The chain recombines TRBV28 with TRBJ1-1; D is perhaps TRBD1 (6 bases). V was shortened by 8 bases and J by 1 base, with 17 bases between the two germline ends. The CDR3 covers 15 residues. Germline loops: CDR1 MDHEN, CDR2 SYDVKM. The CDR3: CASPPGGLQNTEAFF. CDR3 coding DNA: TGTGCCAGCCCCCCCGGGGGGCTTCAGAACACTGAAGCTTTCTTT.

The V gene is TRBV6-5, the J gene TRBJ2-3, with D maybe TRBD2 (7 bases). The V and J ends lost 4 bases and 2 bases respectively, with 16 bases between them. Germline V gene lookup returns CDR1 MNHEY and CDR2 SVGAGI. The CDR3 extends over 16 amino acids. CDR3 bases: TGTGCCAGCAGTTCCGACGGGGGGACATTCACAGATACGCAGTATTTT. Translating gives CASSSDGGTFTDTQYF.

This clone was observed a single time. The chain is built from TRBV27 and TRBJ2-3; TRBD1 aligns across 10 bases. The J segment lost 5 bases and the V segment lost 8 bases, leaving 13 bases of the junction unmatched. Germline V gene sequence: CDR1 MNHEY, CDR2 SMNVEV (reference sequence). The CDR3 extends over 16 amino acids. This chain's CDR3 is CASPNTGTGAIDTQYF. The CDR3 nucleotides read TGTGCCAGCCCTAACACCGGGACAGGGGCGATAGATACGCAGTATTTT.

This clone was counted between two and nine times. V and J are TRBV11-2 and TRBJ2-7, with D perhaps TRBD1 (6 bases). The germline V gene encodes CDR1 SGHAT and CDR2 FQNNGV. CDR3 length: 16 residues. The V gene lost 2 bases and the J gene lost 3 bases, with 17 bases spanning the gap. The CDR3 here is CASSLNGQTTIYEQYF. The CDR3 region has the DNA TGTGCCAGCAGCTTAAATGGACAGACTACAATCTACGAGCAGTACTTC.

This chain joins TRBV4-3 and TRBJ1-6; D is possibly TRBD1 (6 bases). Germline values: CDR1 LGHNA, CDR2 YSLEER. V was shortened by 4 bases and J by 8 bases, with 15 bases between the two germline ends. CDR3 length: 15 amino acids. CDR3 sequence reads: CASSRQQGVDSPLHF. DNA for the CDR3: TGCGCCAGCAGCCGACAACAGGGCGTCGATTCACCCCTCCACTTT.

The V gene is TRBV11-2, the J gene TRBJ2-2; D is perhaps TRBD2 (7 bases). Germline CDR1 SGHAT, CDR2 FQNNGV. The V end lost 5 bases, the J end lost 6 bases, and 28 bases lay between the germline ends. This CDR3 spans 19 amino acids. The CDR3: CASSPIGALGGALAGELFF. The DNA of the CDR3 is TGTGCCAGCAGCCCAATCGGAGCCCTGGGGGGGGCCCTAGCCGGGGAGCTGTTTTTT. The variable domain in full, with the rest retrieved from reference TRBV11-2 and TRBJ2-2, is EAGVAQSPRYKIIEKRQSVAFWCNPISGHATLYWYQQILGQGPKLLIQFQNNGVVDDSQLPKDRFSAERLKGVDSTLKIQPAKLEDSAVYLCASSPIGALGGALAGELFFGEGSRLTVL.

This chain links TRBV11-2 with TRBJ2-7; 10 nucleotides match TRBD1. This CDR3 region has 15 residues. The V segment lost 6 bases and the J segment 6 bases; nucleotides outside the gene matches: 11. Germline values: CDR1 SGHAT, CDR2 FQNNGV. In DNA form, the CDR3 reads TGTGCCAGCAGTTCACCGGGACAGGGGAGGGGCGAGCAGTACTTC. Protein sequence: CASSSPGQGRGEQYF.

This clone was counted between two and nine times. This chain joins TRBV19 and TRBJ2-5, with 7 bases matching TRBD1. CDR1 and CDR2 (germline): LNHDA, SQIVND (reference sequence). The CDR3 runs 14 residues. With 6 bases clipped from V and 4 bases from J, the junction kept 8 bases outside the gene matches. For the CDR3, the DNA is TGTGCCAGTAGCGGACAGGTCGGAAGAGAGACCCAGTACTTC. Translating it yields CASSGQVGRETQYF.

The CDR3 nucleotides are TGTGCCAGCAGTGAGGAGGGGACTAGCGGAACAGATACGCAGTATTTT. This sequence encodes CASSEEGTSGTDTQYF. This chain joins TRBV6-4 and TRBJ2-3; the match to TRBD2 covers 11 bases. V was pared by 3 bases and J by 3 bases, with 5 bases of the junction left unmatched. Germline V lookup: CDR1 MRHNA, CDR2 SNTAGT. This CDR3 spans 16 amino acids.

The CDR3 is CASTFTGDSYEQYF. Written as DNA, the CDR3 is TGTGCCAGCACCTTTACAGGAGACTCCTACGAGCAGTACTTC. This rearrangement joins TRBV6-6 to TRBJ2-7; weak D call: TRBD1 (5 bases). The CDR3 contains 14 residues. Germline V gene data show CDR1 as MNHNY and CDR2 as SVGAGI (reference sequence). Trimming cost V 7 bases and J 0 bases, with 13 bases left between them.